The clone carrying this T cell receptor beta chain has a count of ten or more. Its antigen is unknown. This specimen comes from a study of CD8 T cells in ankylosing spondylitis. Notes on the study in general: Relatively scarce in peripheral blood, disease-linked clones were CD8+.

Germline CDR1 LGHNA, CDR2 YNFKEQ. There are 15 residues in the CDR3. With 4 bases clipped from V and 5 bases from J, the junction kept 4 bases outside the gene matches. One entry per CDR3 protein, called by TCRdb with MiXCR from the 5' RACE reads. The profile shows about 31,000 distinct CDR3 sequences, 7.2% of them singletons. The TCR sequence derives from a male donor with ankylosing spondylitis or in good health (not recorded which). The gene calls are TRBV4-2 and TRBJ2-5, with TRBD2 identical over 13 bases. The sample taken for sequencing was blood, either unsorted or a sorted T cell fraction (not recorded which). The CDR3 region is CASSLGLAGVETQYF. CDR3 nucleotides: TGTGCCAGCAGCCTCGGACTAGCGGGAGTTGAGACCCAGTACTTC.